The source of this T cell receptor (beta chain) is a study of blood T cell repertoires in COVID-19. Overall study: COVID-19 samples, acute and convalescent, were from the United States, Italy and Spain. Nucleic acid was either cDNA or gDNA, and it came from T cells, B-cell-depleted T cells, or PBMCs.

CDR3 size: 15 residues. Germline CDR1 and CDR2: SGDLS and YYNGEE. Between the trimmed V and J ends, which lost 3 bases and 2 bases, there was a span of 12 bases. Per the original methods: Nucleated cell number was recorded as an estimate derived from reference gene primer amplification. Sequenced by immunoSEQ multiplex PCR; TCRdb stores in-frame clones only, minus some. D and trimming were read from the DNA, whereas the V and J calls and clone size are those reported in that table. The sample records roughly 140,000 clones, about 90% being singletons. Sequencing was done on a sample of peripheral blood. The clonotype was recovered from a human donor in a cohort sampled during active COVID-19. The chain joins TRBV9 to TRBJ2-1; a weak D match, TRBD1 (6 bases). CDR3 sequence: CASSGTGIPYNEQFF. The DNA of the CDR3 is TGTGCCAGCAGCGGTACAGGGATACCCTACAATGAGCAGTTCTTC.